The clone carrying this T cell receptor beta chain was recorded once. It was during active infection that Seattle patients were enrolled and then longitudinally followed. The table came from immunoSEQ multiplex PCR; TCRdb's copy has only in-frame clones and leaves some out. The profile shows a few hundred thousand clones, about nine tenths of them singletons. Germline V CDR1 and CDR2: MNHEY, SVGAGI. Trimming took 6 bases from V and 7 from J, leaving 21 bases between them. CDR3 length equals 15 residues. The data were taken from a study of blood T cell repertoires in COVID-19. About the study: From the United States, Italy and Spain came samples of acute and convalescent COVID-19.

The sequence came from a woman in her twenties or thirties with COVID-19, enrolled during active disease. The chain recombines TRBV6-5 with TRBJ1-2; D uncertain. The sample consisted of peripheral blood. This chain's CDR3 is CASSSYVGRSGGYTF. The CDR3 DNA follows: TGTGCCAGCAGCTCCTACGTGGGAAGGAGCGGTGGCTACACCTTC.